These 22 T cell receptor beta chains originate from one sample sequenced in a study of T cells after yellow fever vaccination. MiXCR, run by TCRdb on the 5' RACE reads, gives a single entry per CDR3 protein. The sample carries 250,000 to 350,000 distinct CDR3 sequences, 6.8% recorded once. The starting material was PBMCs, obtained around 45 days after the first yellow fever vaccination. The receptor source for this set is a man aged 18 to 35 who received the YFV17D yellow fever vaccine.

The sample holds a few counts of this clonotype. This chain joins TRBV7-2 and TRBJ1-5, with 10 bases identical to TRBD1. The germline CDR1 and CDR2 sequences are SGHTA and FQGNSA. J gave up 5 bases and V 5 bases, and 6 bases lay outside the gene matches. The CDR3 loop spans 15 amino acids. CDR3 in amino acids: CASSKTGGLHQPQHF. The CDR3, as DNA: TGTGCCAGCAGCAAGACAGGGGGCCTGCATCAGCCCCAGCATTTT.

There are a few counts of this clonotype. This sequence joins TRBV29-1 and TRBJ2-5, with TRBD2 matching over 8 bases. The CDR3 runs to 16 residues. The V gene end was trimmed by 0 bases and the J gene end by 5 bases; junction bases not matched to a gene: 11. CDR1 is SQVTM and CDR2 is ANQGSEA in the germline V gene. CDR3 sequence (DNA): TGCAGCGTTGAAGATCCTGCCGGGGGGGCTTGGGAGACCCAGTACTTC. Amino acid sequence: CSVEDPAGGAWETQYF. The variable domain in full, with the rest retrieved from reference TRBV29-1 and TRBJ2-5, is SAVISQKPSRDICQRGTSLTIQCQVDSQVTMMFWYRQQPGQSLTLIATANQGSEATYESGFVIDKFPISRPNLTFSTLTVSNMSPEDSSIYLCSVEDPAGGAWETQYFGPGTRLLVL.

The chain is built from TRBV20-1 and TRBJ2-3; 7 nucleotides align to TRBD1. The V and J ends lost 5 bases and 2 bases, in that order; junction bases with no gene match: 7. The germline CDR1 and CDR2 sequences are DFQATT and SNEGSKA (reference sequence). This CDR3 region has 14 residues. CDR3 in DNA: TGCAGTGCTTATAAACAGGGGTACACAGATACGCAGTATTTT. Its translation: CSAYKQGYTDTQYF.

There are a few counts of this clonotype. V is TRBV12-3 or TRBV12-4 and J is TRBJ1-5; D perhaps matches TRBD1 (5 bases). The ends were cut back, 5 bases at V and 9 bases at J, with 8 bases in the middle. The CDR3 is 11 amino acids. CDR3 bases: TGTGCCAGCAGTCGGGGGATGCCCCAGCATTTT. This gives the protein CASSRGMPQHF.

This clonotype turned up a few times. The rearrangement joins TRBV6-1 to TRBJ2-1; D could derive from TRBD1 or TRBD2 (5 bases each). Trimming removed 3 bases at V and 6 bases at J, with 15 bases between. The CDR3 is 15 amino acids. Germline V lookup: CDR1 MNHNS, CDR2 SASEGT. CDR3 amino acids: CASSDWGTLGNEQFF. The CDR3 DNA reads TGTGCCAGCAGTGACTGGGGGACCCTAGGCAATGAGCAGTTCTTC.

V is TRBV3-1 and J is TRBJ2-3, with no clear D. Trimming shortened V by 1 base and J by 4 bases, and 9 bases separated the two germline ends. The CDR3 is made up of 14 amino acids. Germline V gene data show CDR1 as LGHDT and CDR2 as YNNKEL (reference sequence). In DNA form, the CDR3 reads TGTGCCAGCAGCCAAGTCGTATGGGCAGATACGCAGTATTTT. Its protein is CASSQVVWADTQYF.

This clonotype was observed a few times. The CDR3 sequence is CASRRGQGGNQPQHF. CDR3 nucleotide sequence: TGTGCCAGCAGGAGGGGACAGGGAGGCAATCAGCCCCAGCATTTT. The chain carries TRBV12-3 or TRBV12-4 and TRBJ1-5, with 9 bases matching TRBD1. Losses at the gene ends were 6 bases for V and 2 bases for J; bases not matched to a gene: 5. This CDR3 has 15 residues.

This clonotype turned up a few times. This sequence joins TRBV7-2 and TRBJ2-5; no firm D call. The ends were cut back, 1 base at V and 5 bases at J, with 11 bases in the middle. This CDR3 spans 14 amino acids. CDR1 and CDR2 (germline): SGHTA, FQGNSA. CDR3 coding DNA: TGTGCCAGCAGCTTAGGGGGTTTGACGGAGACCCAGTACTTC. Amino acids: CASSLGGLTETQYF.

J is TRBJ1-6 and V is TRBV10-3; D gene unclear. CDR3 size: 13 residues. V lost 3 bases to trimming and J lost 3 bases, with 3 bases between them. Germline CDR1 ENHRY, CDR2 SYGVKD. CDR3 region: CAISDSYNSPLHF. The CDR3 bases are TGTGCCATCAGTGACAGCTATAATTCACCCCTCCACTTT.

The sample holds many counts of this clonotype. The germline gene is not matched at one end of the junction; a read error may be the cause. The chain couples TRBV20-1 to TRBJ2-2; 13 bases map to TRBD2. The CDR3 consists of 16 residues. Germline V lookup: CDR1 DFQATT, CDR2 SNEGSKA (reference sequence). The CDR3 here is CCARDGLAGDTGELFF. The CDR3 DNA is TGCTGTGCTAGAGATGGACTAGCGGGGGACACCGGGGAGCTGTTTTTT.

This clonotype showed up just a few times. The CDR3 is CSVGRGEETQYF. CDR3 nucleotide sequence: TGCAGCGTTGGTAGGGGGGAAGAGACCCAGTACTTC. The gene calls are TRBV29-1 and TRBJ2-5; D assignment may be TRBD1 or TRBD2 (6 bases each). The CDR3 is 12 residues long. Germline assignment: CDR1 SQVTM and CDR2 ANQGSEA. The V end was cut by 4 bases, the J end by 3 bases, with 9 bases between.

Concerning this clonotype: Sequence at one end of the junction differs from germline and may be a read error. This chain links TRBV7-3 with TRBJ1-5; D may be TRBD1 (5 bases). CDR1 is SGHTA, CDR2 FQGTGA, per germline. This CDR3 comprises 13 residues. The chain's CDR3 is CASSLGGNQRQHF. The DNA of the CDR3 is TGTGCCAGCAGCTTAGGGGGAAATCAGCGCCAGCATTTT.

This chain joins TRBV7-6 and TRBJ2-7; the D is unclear. This CDR3 is 14 amino acids long. CDR1 is SGHVS and CDR2 is FNYEAQ in the germline V gene. V lost 1 base and J 2 bases, leaving 9 bases between the germline ends. The CDR3 region is CASSLDGTAYEQYF. The DNA for the CDR3 is TGTGCCAGCAGCTTAGACGGCACTGCCTACGAGCAGTACTTC.

This clonotype was observed a handful of times. The chain joins TRBV11-2 to TRBJ2-1; D may correspond to TRBD1 or TRBD2 (6 bases each). This CDR3 contains 16 residues. Germline lookup yields CDR1 SGHAT and CDR2 FQNNGV. V lost 5 bases, J lost 1 base, and 15 bases lay in between. The CDR3 here is CASSHRGGLSYNEQFF. The CDR3 DNA follows: TGTGCCAGCAGCCATAGAGGGGGGCTGTCCTACAATGAGCAGTTCTTC.

In its sample, this clonotype was seen a few times. The V call is TRBV5-1, the J call TRBJ2-2; 10 positions match TRBD2. Germline V gene data show CDR1 as SGHRS and CDR2 as YFSETQ. Trimming took 1 base from V and 5 from J; bases not matched to a gene: 5. CDR3 length: 16 amino acids. The CDR3: CASSLRAGGRTGELFF. In DNA, the CDR3 is TGCGCCAGCAGCTTGAGAGCGGGGGGGCGGACCGGGGAGCTGTTTTTT.

V and J are TRBV4-3 and TRBJ2-3; TRBD1 matches at 7 bases. The junction had 9 bases not matched to a gene; V was cut back by 3 bases and J by 3 bases. The germline V gene has CDR1 LGHNA and CDR2 YSLEER. The CDR3 runs 16 residues. Written as DNA, the CDR3 is TGCGCCAGCAGCCATACCCTAGTCAGGGGGACAGATACGCAGTATTTT. Residues: CASSHTLVRGTDTQYF.

V gene TRBV6-6 combines with J gene TRBJ2-5; tentatively, D is TRBD2 (6 bases). V was cut by 5 bases and J by 8 bases, with 12 bases left in between. There are 12 residues in the CDR3. From germline, CDR1 is MNHNY and CDR2 SVGAGI (reference sequence). CDR3 DNA: TGTGCCAGCAGTGCAGGAGGGAATACCCAGTACTTC. This gives the protein CASSAGGNTQYF.

There are a few counts of this clonotype. V is TRBV7-9 and J is TRBJ2-3; D remains ambiguous. This CDR3 contains 14 residues. Germline-derived CDR1 and CDR2 are SEHNR and FQNEAQ (reference sequence). Trimming removed 4 bases from V and 2 bases from J, with 10 bases in between. CDR3 nucleotides: TGTGCCAGCAGCTACGGTCTACTCACAGATACGCAGTATTTT. Its protein is CASSYGLLTDTQYF. The whole variable domain, filled in from reference TRBV7-9 and TRBJ2-3, reads DTGVSQNPRHKITKRGQNVTFRCDPISEHNRLYWYRQTLGQGPEFLTYFQNEAQLEKSRLLSDRFSAERPKGSFSTLEIQRTEQGDSAMYLCASSYGLLTDTQYFGPGTRLTVL.

The rearrangement joins TRBV6-5 to TRBJ2-7, with TRBD2 as a possible D gene (7 bases). V dropped 0 bases and J dropped 1 base, with 13 bases sitting between them. The CDR3 consists of 16 residues. Germline V lookup: CDR1 MNHEY, CDR2 SVGAGI. CDR3 sequence reads: CASSYSIAGASYEQYF. CDR3 sequence (DNA): TGTGCCAGCAGTTACTCGATTGCGGGGGCTTCCTACGAGCAGTACTTC.

In its sample, this clonotype was seen a few times. The chain links TRBV4-3 to TRBJ1-3, with 9 bases matching TRBD1. V lost 2 bases, J lost 2 bases, and 7 bases stayed unmatched. There are 17 residues in the CDR3. CDR1 LGHNA and CDR2 YSLEER come from the germline V gene. The CDR3, as DNA: TGCGCCAGCAGCCAAATAGCGGGGACAGGGACTGGAAACACCATATATTTT. This encodes CASSQIAGTGTGNTIYF.

This clonotype was detected only a few times. The chain couples TRBV5-1 to TRBJ1-3; D call uncertain. Trimming took 1 base from V and 0 from J, leaving 14 bases between them. Germline CDR1 reads SGHRS; CDR2 reads YFSETQ. The CDR3 contains 17 residues. The CDR3 DNA is TGCGCCAGCAGCTTGTTGGGGTACCAGCTCTCTGGAAACACCATATATTTT. The encoded protein is CASSLLGYQLSGNTIYF.

This clonotype has just a few counts. This chain connects TRBV27 to TRBJ1-5; 9 positions match TRBD1. The germline V gene has CDR1 MNHEY and CDR2 SMNVEV (reference sequence). With V trimmed by 5 bases and J by 0 bases, 5 bases remained unmatched. CDR3 length: 16 amino acids. The CDR3 region is CASSPGTGPSNQPQHF. The CDR3 DNA is TGTGCCAGCAGTCCCGGGACAGGGCCTAGCAATCAGCCCCAGCATTTT.